Shown below are 5 T cell receptor beta chains from a single sample sequenced in a study of tumor-infiltrating lymphocytes in oesophageal squamous cell carcinoma. TCRdb ran MiXCR on the PCR reads and lists one entry per CDR3 protein. The sample gives nearly 11,000 distinct CDR3 sequences, roughly half of which show up once; 15% to 20% is in the top ten. Sequencing was done on a sample of esophageal tumor tissue. The receptor source for this set is a female donor with esophageal squamous cell carcinoma.

This clonotype was seen more than once but under ten times. The V gene is TRBV15, the J gene TRBJ2-1; maybe TRBD1 (6 bases). The length of the CDR3 is 14 residues. The V end was cut by 2 bases, the J end by 12 bases, with 17 bases between. CDR1 and CDR2 from the germline V gene are LNHNV and YYDKDF (reference sequence). The CDR3 loop is CATSRPSQGFGQFF. The CDR3 nucleotides read TGTGCCACCAGCAGACCCTCACAGGGTTTCGGGCAGTTCTTC.

V usage is TRBV11-2 and J usage is TRBJ2-1; TRBD2 aligns across 9 bases. CDR3 size: 18 residues. With 5 bases clipped from V and 5 bases from J, the junction kept 16 bases outside the gene matches. Germline CDR1 is SGHAT and CDR2 is FQNNGV. As DNA, the CDR3 is TGTGCCAGCAGCCCCTATACCGGCGGCGGGAGGGTCGACAATGAGCAGTTCTTC. Translated, it gives CASSPYTGGGRVDNEQFF.

The chain couples TRBV7-8 to TRBJ2-5, with D maybe TRBD1 (6 bases). Trimming cost V 5 bases and J 4 bases, with 11 bases left between them. The CDR3 totals 13 residues. Germline CDR1 and CDR2: SGHVS and FQNEAQ. CDR3 DNA sequence: TGTGCCAGCAGCCGTGGACAGAGAGAGACCCAGTACTTC. It yields the protein CASSRGQRETQYF.

Comment on this clonotype: Mismatch with germline at one junction end may stem from a read error. The genes are TRBV5-3 and TRBJ2-5; TRBD1 or TRBD2 may be the D gene (5 bases each). TRBV5-3 is labeled an ORF, and its function is uncertain. The CDR3 has 15 residues. This CDR3 is CASSSWGIYYNERFF. The CDR3 region has the DNA TGTGCCAGCAGCTCATGGGGGATCTACTACAATGAGCGGTTCTTC.

Only a few counts were recorded for this clonotype. The genes are TRBV7-8 and TRBJ2-7; 7 positions agree with TRBD1. The V and J ends lost 5 bases and 6 bases, in that order; junction bases with no gene match: 7. Germline assignment: CDR1 SGHVS and CDR2 FQNEAQ. This CDR3 has 13 residues. The CDR3 spells CASSTIGQAEQYF. The CDR3 DNA reads TGTGCCAGCAGCACCATAGGACAGGCCGAGCAGTACTTC. Using reference TRBV7-8 and TRBJ2-7 for the parts outside the CDR3, the full variable domain is GAGVSQSPRYKVAKRGQDVALRCDPISGHVSLFWYQQALGQGPEFLTYFQNEAQLDKSGLPSDRFFAERPEGSVSTLKIQRTQQEDSAVYLCASSTIGQAEQYFGPGTRLTVT.